This T cell receptor beta chain derives from a study of shared clonotypes between healthy human individuals. The overall study: Researchers drew samples from two women and three men aged 18 to 49.

Overall study results and limits: Generation probability values for non-shared clonotypes were lower than those for clonotypes shared by all four donors.

Data came from immunoSEQ multiplex PCR; TCRdb stores just in-frame clones and leaves some out. The data hold some 1,100,000 clones, with 75% to 85% observed a single time. About this clone itself: The target antigen is unknown.

In germline, CDR1 is MNHEY, CDR2 SVGAGI. The length of the CDR3 is 15 residues. V gave up 5 bases and J gave up 5 bases, with 17 bases separating them. This clonotype was sampled from a man aged 18 to 29 in good health. Some clones in this sample may be carry-over from other donors' samples. The sequenced sample was memory CD4+ T cells from PBMCs. Documented subset: CD45RA-negative fraction. The rearrangement uses TRBV6-5 and TRBJ2-3; maybe TRBD2 (6 bases). The CDR3 DNA is TGTGCCAGCAGTCGGACTACTTTGGGTGTAGATACGCAGTATTTT. Amino acid sequence: CASSRTTLGVDTQYF.